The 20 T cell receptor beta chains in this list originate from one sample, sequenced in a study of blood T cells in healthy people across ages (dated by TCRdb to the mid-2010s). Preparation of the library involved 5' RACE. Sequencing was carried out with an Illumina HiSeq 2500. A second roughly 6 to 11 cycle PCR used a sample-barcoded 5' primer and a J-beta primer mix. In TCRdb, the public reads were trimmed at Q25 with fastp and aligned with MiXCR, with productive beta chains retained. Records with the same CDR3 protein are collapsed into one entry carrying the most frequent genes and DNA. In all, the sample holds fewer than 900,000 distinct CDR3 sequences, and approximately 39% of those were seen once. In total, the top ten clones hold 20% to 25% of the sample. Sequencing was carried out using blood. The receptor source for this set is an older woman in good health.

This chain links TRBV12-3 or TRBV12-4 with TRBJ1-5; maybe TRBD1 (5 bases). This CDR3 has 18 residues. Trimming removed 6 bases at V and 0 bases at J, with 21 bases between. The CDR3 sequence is CASSKGVLLDTSNQPQHF. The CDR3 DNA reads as TGTGCCAGCAGCAAAGGGGTCCTTCTCGATACTAGCAATCAGCCCCAGCATTTT.

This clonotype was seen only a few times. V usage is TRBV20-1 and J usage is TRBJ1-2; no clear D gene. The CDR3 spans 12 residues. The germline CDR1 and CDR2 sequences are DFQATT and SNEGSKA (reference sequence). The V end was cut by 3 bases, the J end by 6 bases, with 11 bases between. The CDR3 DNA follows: TGCAGTGCTAGGGACGGACCAGATGGCTACACCTTC. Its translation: CSARDGPDGYTF.

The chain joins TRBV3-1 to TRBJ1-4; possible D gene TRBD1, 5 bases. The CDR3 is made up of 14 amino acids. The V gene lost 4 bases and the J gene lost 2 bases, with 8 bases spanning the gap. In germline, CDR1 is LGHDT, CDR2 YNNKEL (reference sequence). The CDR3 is CASSRGTTNEKLFF. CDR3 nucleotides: TGTGCCAGCAGCCGAGGGACTACTAATGAAAAACTGTTTTTT.

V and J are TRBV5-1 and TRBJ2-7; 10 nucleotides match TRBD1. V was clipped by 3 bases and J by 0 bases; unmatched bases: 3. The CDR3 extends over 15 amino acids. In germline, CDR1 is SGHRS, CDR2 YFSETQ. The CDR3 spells CASSWGQGRSYEQYF. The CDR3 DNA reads TGCGCCAGCAGCTGGGGACAGGGGCGCTCCTACGAGCAGTACTTC.

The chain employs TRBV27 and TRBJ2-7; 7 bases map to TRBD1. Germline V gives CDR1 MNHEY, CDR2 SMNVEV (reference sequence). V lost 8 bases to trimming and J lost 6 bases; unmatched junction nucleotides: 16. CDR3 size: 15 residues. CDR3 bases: TGTGCCAGCTCCTTCAGACAGGGACAGTCAACCGAGCAGTACTTC. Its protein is CASSFRQGQSTEQYF.

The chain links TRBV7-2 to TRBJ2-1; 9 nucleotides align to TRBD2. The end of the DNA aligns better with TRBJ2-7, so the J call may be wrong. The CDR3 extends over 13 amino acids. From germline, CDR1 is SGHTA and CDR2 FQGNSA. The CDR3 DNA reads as TGTGCCAGCAGTATTAGCGGGGGTGGTGAGCAGTACTTC. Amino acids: CASSISGGGEQYF.

CDR3 amino acids: CASSILNYYEQYF. For the CDR3, the DNA is TGTGCCAGCAGCATACTAAATTACTACGAGCAGTACTTC. The chain uses TRBV7-2 and TRBJ2-7; D uncertain. The CDR3 is 13 amino acids. Trimming removed 5 bases from V and 3 bases from J, with 11 bases in between. Germline V gives CDR1 SGHTA, CDR2 FQGNSA.

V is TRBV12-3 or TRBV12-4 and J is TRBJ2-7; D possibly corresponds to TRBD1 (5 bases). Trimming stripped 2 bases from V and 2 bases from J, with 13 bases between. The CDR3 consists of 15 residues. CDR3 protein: CASSLSGAETYEQYF. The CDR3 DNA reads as TGTGCCAGCAGTTTAAGTGGGGCAGAGACCTACGAGCAGTACTTC.

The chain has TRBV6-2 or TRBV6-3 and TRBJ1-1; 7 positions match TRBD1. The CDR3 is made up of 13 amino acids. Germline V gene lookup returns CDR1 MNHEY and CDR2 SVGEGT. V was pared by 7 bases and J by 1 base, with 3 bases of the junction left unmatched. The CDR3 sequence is CASTRTGNTEAFF. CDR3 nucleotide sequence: TGTGCCAGCACGCGGACAGGGAACACTGAAGCTTTCTTT.

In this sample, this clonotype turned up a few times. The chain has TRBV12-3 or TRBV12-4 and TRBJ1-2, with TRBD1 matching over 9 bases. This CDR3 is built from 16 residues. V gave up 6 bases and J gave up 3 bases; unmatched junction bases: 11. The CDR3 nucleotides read TGTGCCAGCAGGCCGGCACAGGGGGCGCGAGACTATGGCTACACCTTC. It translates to CASRPAQGARDYGYTF.

The CDR3 protein is CASSTSGQGVNQPQHF. DNA for the CDR3: TGTGCCAGCAGCACTTCGGGACAGGGAGTAAATCAGCCCCAGCATTTT. The rearrangement links TRBV21-1 to TRBJ1-5; the table's D call of TRBD1 was not tested on the DNA. TRBV21-1 is deemed a pseudogene. This CDR3 has 16 residues.

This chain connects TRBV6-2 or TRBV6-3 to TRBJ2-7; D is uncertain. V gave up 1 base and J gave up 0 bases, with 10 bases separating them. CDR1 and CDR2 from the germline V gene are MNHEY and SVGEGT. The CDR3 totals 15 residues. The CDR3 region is CASSYFDRTSYEQYF. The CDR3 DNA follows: TGTGCCAGCAGTTACTTTGACCGAACCTCCTACGAGCAGTACTTC.

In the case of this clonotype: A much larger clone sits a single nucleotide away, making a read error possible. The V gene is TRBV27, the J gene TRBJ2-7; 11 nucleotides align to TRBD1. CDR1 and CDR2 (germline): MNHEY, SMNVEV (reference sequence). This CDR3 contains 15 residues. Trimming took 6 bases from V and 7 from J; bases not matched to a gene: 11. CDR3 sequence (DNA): TGTGCCAGCAGCCGGACAGGGGGCAGGATGAATGAGCAGTACTTC. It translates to CASSRTGGRMNEQYF.

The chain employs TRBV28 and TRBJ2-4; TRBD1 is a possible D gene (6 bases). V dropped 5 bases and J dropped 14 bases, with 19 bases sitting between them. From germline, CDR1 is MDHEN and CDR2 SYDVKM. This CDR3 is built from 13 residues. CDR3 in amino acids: CASSPPDRRPEYF. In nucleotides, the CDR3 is TGTGCCAGCAGTCCCCCTGACAGGCGGCCAGAGTACTTC. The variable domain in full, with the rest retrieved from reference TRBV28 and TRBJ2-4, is DVKVTQSSRYLVKRTGEKVFLECVQDMDHENMFWYRQDPGLGLRLIYFSYDVKMKEKGDIPEGYSVSREKKERFSLILESASTNQTSMYLCASSPPDRRPEYFGAGTRLSVL.

The CDR3 coding sequence is TGTGCCAGCAGCCTCCGACTCAGCCGAGGGGGACTAGCGGGAGCAGCTACGCAGTATTTT. Encoded protein: CASSLRLSRGGLAGAATQYF. V gene TRBV4-2 combines with J gene TRBJ2-3; 14 nucleotides match TRBD2. The CDR3 loop spans 20 amino acids. V was clipped by 4 bases and J by 8 bases; unmatched bases: 20. Germline V gene lookup returns CDR1 LGHNA and CDR2 YNFKEQ.

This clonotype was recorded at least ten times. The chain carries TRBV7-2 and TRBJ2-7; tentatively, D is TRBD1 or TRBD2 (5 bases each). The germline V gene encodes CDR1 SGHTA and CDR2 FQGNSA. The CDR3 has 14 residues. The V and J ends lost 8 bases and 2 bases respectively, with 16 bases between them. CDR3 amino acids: CASGRDPGPYEQYF. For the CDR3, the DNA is TGTGCCAGCGGTCGGGACCCGGGCCCCTACGAGCAGTACTTC.

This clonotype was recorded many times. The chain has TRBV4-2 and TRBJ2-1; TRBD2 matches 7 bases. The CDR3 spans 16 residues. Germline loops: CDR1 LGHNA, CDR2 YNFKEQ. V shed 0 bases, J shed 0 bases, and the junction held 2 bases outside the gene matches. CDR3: CASSQEGGGSYNEQFF. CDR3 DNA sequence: TGTGCCAGCAGCCAAGAGGGCGGGGGCTCCTACAATGAGCAGTTCTTC.

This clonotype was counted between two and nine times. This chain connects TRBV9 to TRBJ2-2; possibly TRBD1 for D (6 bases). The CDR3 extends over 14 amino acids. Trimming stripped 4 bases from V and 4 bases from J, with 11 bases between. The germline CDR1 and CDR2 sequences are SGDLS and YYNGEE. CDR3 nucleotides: TGTGCCAGCAGCCACAGGGAATTCACCGGGGAGCTGTTTTTT. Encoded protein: CASSHREFTGELFF.

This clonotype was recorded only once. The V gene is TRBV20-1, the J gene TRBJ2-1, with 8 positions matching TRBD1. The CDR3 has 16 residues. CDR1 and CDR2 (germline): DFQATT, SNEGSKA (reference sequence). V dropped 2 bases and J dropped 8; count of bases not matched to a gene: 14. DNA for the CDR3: TGCAGTGCTAGACCTCCCCTCCGGACAGGGAACTATGAGCAGTTCTTC. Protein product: CSARPPLRTGNYEQFF.

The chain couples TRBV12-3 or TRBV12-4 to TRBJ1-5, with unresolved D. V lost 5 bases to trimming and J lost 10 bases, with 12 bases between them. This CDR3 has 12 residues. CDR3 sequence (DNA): TGTGCCAGCAGTCCCCTCTCTCGACCCCAGCATTTT. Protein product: CASSPLSRPQHF.